The 5 T cell receptor beta chains presented below share a single source sample, sequenced in a study of control samples from healthy donors and cancer patients. Libraries were prepared by immunoSEQ multiplex PCR; TCRdb keeps only in-frame clonotypes and omits some of them. This table has more than 150,000 clones, 92% appearing once. The sequenced sample consisted of blood. The receptors were gathered from a woman aged 25 to 39 in good health.

CDR3 coding DNA: TGCGCCAGCAGCCAAGATGTCAAAGGACAGCTGGGCCCAGGGGCTTTCTTT. It encodes CASSQDVKGQLGPGAFF. The V and J genes are TRBV4-1 and TRBJ1-1; possibly TRBD1 for D (6 bases). Germline assignment: CDR1 MGHRA and CDR2 YSYEKL. The ends were cut back, 0 bases at V and 11 bases at J, with 25 bases in the middle. This CDR3 comprises 17 residues.

The chain employs TRBV27 and TRBJ1-4; a weak D match, TRBD1 (5 bases). CDR3 length: 16 amino acids. The V gene lost 5 bases and the J gene lost 7 bases, with 20 bases spanning the gap. From germline, CDR1 is MNHEY and CDR2 SMNVEV (reference sequence). This CDR3 reads CASSVEDGLGGEKLFF. The CDR3 DNA reads TGTGCCAGCAGTGTCGAGGACGGACTTGGGGGTGAAAAACTGTTTTTT.

The CDR3 coding sequence is TGTGCCAGCAGCTTAGCGCAGCTTACGGGCACAGATACGCAGTATTTT. Translating gives CASSLAQLTGTDTQYF. This chain connects TRBV7-2 to TRBJ2-3; D unresolved. Trimming stripped 0 bases from V and 1 base from J, with 11 bases between. From germline, CDR1 is SGHTA and CDR2 FQGNSA. The CDR3 is 16 residues long.

V and J are TRBV6-5 and TRBJ1-1; 7 nucleotides line up with TRBD1. V lost 5 bases, J lost 5 bases, and 8 bases stayed unmatched. CDR1 and CDR2 from the germline V gene are MNHEY and SVGAGI. This CDR3 has 14 amino acids. CDR3: CASSITGVETEAFF. The CDR3 nucleotides read TGTGCCAGCAGTATCACAGGGGTGGAGACTGAAGCTTTCTTT.

The CDR3 DNA sequence: TGCGCCAGCAGCTTTGCCCCGCCAGGTCGGTCCTACAATGAGCAGTTCTTC. Protein: CASSFAPPGRSYNEQFF. V and J are TRBV5-1 and TRBJ2-1; D unclear. With 2 bases removed from V and 1 base from J, the gap between germline ends came to 16 bases. From germline, CDR1 is SGHRS and CDR2 YFSETQ. This CDR3 is built from 17 residues.